This T cell receptor (beta chain) comes out of a study of response to subunit inactivated influenza vaccine. Study-wide results and caveats: Authors suggested few new T cells are recruited by each seasonal influenza vaccination.

MiXCR, run by TCRdb on the RT-PCR reads, gives a single entry per CDR3 protein. Of almost 600,000 distinct CDR3 sequences listed, 12% to 15% are singletons. The CDR3 is 12 amino acids. Germline CDR1 ENHRY, CDR2 SYGVKD. The V end lost 1 base, the J end lost 5 bases, and 6 bases lay between the germline ends. In this sample, this clonotype turned up many times. The antigen remains undetermined. The clonotype was recovered from a man between 50 and 59 years old who received an inactivated influenza vaccine. The J gene is TRBJ2-7, the V gene TRBV10-3; D is possibly TRBD1 (6 bases). This specimen consisted of PBMCs from blood, obtained 11 to 12 days after vaccination. DNA for the CDR3: TGTGCCATCAGTGAGTGGGACAACGAGCAGTACTTC. Residues: CAISEWDNEQYF.